This is a list of T cell receptor beta chains from one sample in a study of shared clonotypes between healthy human individuals. Profiled with immunoSEQ multiplex PCR; TCRdb holds only in-frame clones, not every one. There are 400,000 to 550,000 clones in the sample; 70% to 85% occur only once, and roughly 12% lies in the top ten. Specimen: PBMCs. The receptors originated from a woman aged 40 to 50 in good health. Some clones in this sample may be carry-over from other donors' samples. The CDR3 runs from the conserved cysteine through the conserved F or W. A D gene is named only where the DNA matches it firmly. The listing skips clone size in some rows; elsewhere it reads once, few, many or a size class.

.	TRBV28	.	TRBJ1-2	CASSPPVGLGGYTF	TGTGCCAGCAGTCCCCCGGTCGGCTTAGGAGGCTACACCTTC
TRBD2	TRBV7-2	once	TRBJ2-1	CASSPRGLAGAVEQFF	TGTGCCAGCAGCCCCCGCGGACTAGCGGGAGCGGTTGAGCAGTTCTTC
.	TRBV6-6	.	TRBJ1-1	CASSPRGGDTEAFF	TGTGCCAGCAGTCCCAGGGGTGGGGACACTGAAGCTTTCTTT
.	TRBV5-6	.	TRBJ2-1	CAGTVHNEQFF	TGTGCCGGGACCGTACACAATGAGCAGTTCTTC
.	TRBV6-4	.	TRBJ2-1	CASSPGTANEQFF	TGTGCCAGCAGTCCGGGAACCGCCAATGAGCAGTTCTTC
TRBD1	TRBV18	.	TRBJ1-1	CASSQRTGVNTEAFF	TGTGCCAGCTCACAAAGGACAGGGGTGAACACTGAAGCTTTCTTT
.	TRBV2	.	TRBJ2-1	CASRRDGSSYNEQFF	TGTGCCAGCAGGAGGGACGGTAGCTCCTACAATGAGCAGTTCTTC
.	TRBV19	.	TRBJ2-7	CASSIDHRSYEQYF	TGTGCCAGTAGTATAGATCACAGATCCTACGAGCAGTACTTC
TRBD2	TRBV11-2	.	TRBJ2-2	CASTLGTSGTGELFF	TGTGCCAGCACCTTAGGGACTAGCGGTACCGGGGAGCTGTTTTTT
TRBD2	TRBV6-4	many	TRBJ2-1	CASSDSAGGREEQFF	TGTGCCAGCAGTGACTCGGCGGGAGGGCGAGAAGAGCAGTTCTTC
.	TRBV5-4	.	TRBJ1-2	CASSLQGPNYGYTF	TGTGCCAGCAGCTTGCAGGGGCCCAACTATGGCTACACCTTC
TRBD2	TRBV7-8	.	TRBJ2-6	CASSLVWTSGRSPWGGANVLTF	TGTGCCAGCAGCTTAGTTTGGACTAGCGGGAGGTCCCCATGGGGTGGGGCCAACGTCCTGACTTTC
.	TRBV29-1	many	TRBJ2-5	CSAKRGTQETQYF	TGCAGCGCCAAAAGGGGAACCCAAGAGACCCAGTACTTC
TRBD2	TRBV27	.	TRBJ2-3	CASSPGASGWARPTDTQYF	TGTGCCAGCAGCCCCGGGGCTAGCGGATGGGCGAGGCCCACAGATACGCAGTATTTT
TRBD1	TRBV4-1	once	TRBJ2-7	CASSQDSTRTGRTDEQYF	TGCGCCAGCAGCCAAGACTCAACCAGGACAGGGAGGACCGACGAGCAGTACTTC
TRBD2	TRBV7-2	once	TRBJ2-3	CASSLDSGRRGDTQYF	TGTGCCAGCAGCTTAGACAGCGGGAGACGGGGAGATACGCAGTATTTT
TRBD2	TRBV11-2	.	TRBJ2-1	CASSGLAGVSEQFF	TGTGCCAGCAGCGGACTAGCGGGAGTATCTGAGCAGTTCTTC
.	TRBV4-2	once	TRBJ1-5	CASSQGRGAGQPQHF	TGTGCCAGCAGCCAGGGGAGGGGGGCAGGGCAGCCCCAGCATTTT